This T cell receptor (beta chain) came from a study of cytomegalovirus exposure and HLA in healthy donors. General study findings and limits: TCR beta V segments were, for the most part, productive about 87% or about 30% of the time in an earlier analysis.

PCR employed 60 Vbeta and 13 Jbeta primers. Assay: immunoSEQ multiplex PCR; the TCRdb copy retains only in-frame clones and omits some. The sample shows 90,000 to 100,000 clones, about three quarters of them seen only once. Germline CDR1 and CDR2: SSHAT and FNYEAQ (reference sequence). The CDR3 has 16 residues. For this clone: No antigen is known for it. One end of the junction fails to match germline, which may point to a read error.

Sequencing input: PBMCs. This chain uses TRBV7-7 with TRBJ2-3; 9 bases fit TRBD2. The sequence derives from a man in his sixties in good health and CMV-seropositive. This chain's CDR3 is CASSLELAGSTDTQYF. In nucleotides, the CDR3 is TGTGCTAGCAGCTTAGAACTAGCGGGTAGCACAGATACGCAGTATTTT. The whole variable domain, filled in from reference TRBV7-7 and TRBJ2-3, reads GAGVSQSPRYKVTKRGQDVTLRCDPISSHATLYWYQQALGQGPEFLTYFNYEAQPDKSGLPSDRFSAERPEGSISTLTIQRTEQRDSAMYRCASSLELAGSTDTQYFGPGTRLTVL.